These 30 T cell receptor beta chains originate from one sample sequenced in a study of blood T cell repertoires in COVID-19. Assay used: immunoSEQ multiplex PCR; TCRdb lists only in-frame clones, some missing. Here the sample spans more than 200,000 clones, approximately 91% being singletons. Input material: peripheral blood. The receptors derive from a man aged 35-49 years with acute or convalescent COVID-19.

The V call is TRBV11-3, the J call TRBJ2-1; D perhaps matches TRBD2 (7 bases). This CDR3 comprises 16 residues. The germline gives CDR1 SGHNT, CDR2 YENEEA. V gave up 4 bases and J gave up 7 bases, with 20 bases separating them. Written as DNA, the CDR3 is TGTGCCAGCAGCTCGGGAGCGGGAAGGGACACGAATGAGCAGTTCTTC. It yields the protein CASSSGAGRDTNEQFF.

This rearrangement joins TRBV14 to TRBJ1-2; the match to TRBD1 covers 9 bases. The CDR3 covers 16 residues. The germline gives CDR1 SGHDN, CDR2 FVKESK. The junction had 10 bases not matched to a gene; V was cut back by 0 bases and J by 8 bases. The CDR3 loop is CASSQDLGQGRGGYTF. The CDR3 region has the DNA TGTGCCAGCAGCCAAGATCTCGGACAGGGGAGAGGAGGCTACACCTTC.

The chain combines TRBV10-3 with TRBJ2-5; perhaps TRBD1 as D (6 bases). This CDR3 has 15 amino acids. CDR1 and CDR2 from the germline V gene are ENHRY and SYGVKD. V lost 8 bases, J lost 5 bases, and 21 bases lay in between. CDR3 amino acids: CAIGLGLAGAETQYF. Written as DNA, the CDR3 is TGTGCCATCGGCCTGGGGCTAGCAGGGGCGGAGACCCAGTACTTC.

The chain joins TRBV29-1 to TRBJ2-7, with TRBD2 identical over 7 bases. The junction had 12 bases not matched to a gene; V was cut back by 4 bases and J by 3 bases. There are 15 residues in the CDR3. Germline CDR1 and CDR2: SQVTM and ANQGSEA. The CDR3 protein is CSVGTRGIWSYEQYF. CDR3 coding DNA: TGCAGCGTTGGGACTAGAGGAATTTGGAGCTACGAGCAGTACTTC.

This clone was found a few times. The chain carries TRBV5-1 and TRBJ2-7; TRBD1 aligns across 9 bases. From germline, CDR1 is SGHRS and CDR2 YFSETQ. The trim removed 0 bases at V and 2 bases at J, leaving 9 bases unmatched. This CDR3 has 17 residues. The CDR3 nucleotides are TGCGCCAGCAGCTTGGAACGGGGGACAGGGCGGACCTACGAGCAGTACTTC. Translation gives CASSLERGTGRTYEQYF.

This rearrangement joins TRBV6-2 or TRBV6-3 to TRBJ1-5, with 9 bases aligning to TRBD1. The CDR3 runs 14 residues. Germline assignment: CDR1 MNHEY and CDR2 SVGEGT. Trimming removed 4 bases from V and 5 bases from J; junction bases left unmatched: 3. In DNA, the CDR3 is TGTGCCAGCAGTTCAGGACAGGGGCATCAGCCCCAGCATTTT. This translates into CASSSGQGHQPQHF.

The chain is built from TRBV4-1 and TRBJ1-1, with D maybe TRBD1 (6 bases). Per germline, CDR1 MGHRA and CDR2 YSYEKL. V was shortened by 4 bases and J by 6 bases, with 9 bases between the two germline ends. This CDR3 has 12 amino acids. The CDR3 is CASSPQGAEAFF. The CDR3 coding sequence is TGCGCCAGCAGCCCACAGGGAGCTGAAGCTTTCTTT.

The chain employs TRBV6-5 and TRBJ1-6, with D maybe TRBD1 (5 bases). The V end was cut by 6 bases, the J end by 14 bases, with 14 bases between. Germline lookup yields CDR1 MNHEY and CDR2 SVGAGI. This CDR3 has 12 residues. Here the CDR3 DNA reads TGTGCCAGCAGGCTCCGGGGGGGGGCCCTCCACTTT. Protein sequence: CASRLRGGALHF.

J is TRBJ1-1 and V is TRBV6-5, with 8 bases identical to TRBD1. Per the germline V gene, CDR1 is MNHEY and CDR2 is SVGAGI. This CDR3 has 15 residues. The junction had 3 bases not matched to a gene; V was cut back by 0 bases and J by 3 bases. The CDR3 DNA reads as TGTGCCAGCAGTTACTCGACAGGGGATCACACTGAAGCTTTCTTT. The encoded protein is CASSYSTGDHTEAFF.

The chain carries TRBV5-1 and TRBJ2-5; D call uncertain. Germline CDR1 and CDR2: SGHRS and YFSETQ. Trimming removed 4 bases from V and 3 bases from J, with 10 bases in between. The CDR3 is made up of 13 amino acids. In DNA, the CDR3 is TGCGCCAGCAGCCCCCACAGAGAAGAGACCCAGTACTTC. As protein: CASSPHREETQYF.

The chain links TRBV6-5 to TRBJ2-7, with 9 nucleotides matching TRBD1. V was clipped by 6 bases and J by 4 bases; unmatched bases: 4. CDR1 is MNHEY, CDR2 SVGAGI, per germline. This CDR3 region has 13 residues. The CDR3 coding sequence is TGTGCCAGCAGACCCGGGACAGGGTACGAGCAGTACTTC. This translates into CASRPGTGYEQYF.

This chain uses TRBV7-9 with TRBJ2-3; 8 bases line up with TRBD2. The germline V gene encodes CDR1 SEHNR and CDR2 FQNEAQ (reference sequence). CDR3 length equals 14 residues. Losses at the gene ends were 7 bases for V and 4 bases for J; bases not matched to a gene: 7. The CDR3 DNA reads as TGTGCCAGCACCCCGAGCGGGGGAGCAGATACGCAGTATTTT. As protein: CASTPSGGADTQYF.

This rearrangement joins TRBV6-5 to TRBJ1-1; D remains unclear. With 4 bases removed from V and 7 bases from J, the gap between germline ends came to 13 bases. CDR3 length: 13 amino acids. CDR1 is MNHEY and CDR2 is SVGAGI in the germline V gene. CDR3 residues: CASSFGQQDEAFF. The DNA for the CDR3 is TGTGCCAGCAGTTTCGGTCAGCAGGATGAAGCTTTCTTT.

The chain uses TRBV6-6 and TRBJ1-5; TRBD1 agrees at 9 bases. V gave up 5 bases and J gave up 0 bases; unmatched junction bases: 8. Germline V lookup: CDR1 MNHNY, CDR2 SVGAGI (reference sequence). CDR3 size: 17 residues. CDR3 nucleotide sequence: TGTGCCAGCAGTCCGGGACAGGGTGGTTTTAGCAATCAGCCCCAGCATTTT. It translates to CASSPGQGGFSNQPQHF.

The V gene is TRBV29-1, the J gene TRBJ2-7, with D maybe TRBD2 (6 bases). Germline V gives CDR1 SQVTM, CDR2 ANQGSEA. This CDR3 region has 14 residues. V lost 4 bases, J lost 5 bases, and 18 bases lay in between. The CDR3 nucleotides are TGCAGCGTTGGAAAGGGCAGGGAGGTCCACGAGCAGTACTTC. Its protein is CSVGKGREVHEQYF.

The DNA of the CDR3 is TGTGCCAGCAGTGAAGGGGAAGGCGGGAGACACCAAGAGACCCAGTACTTC. Its translation is CASSEGEGGRHQETQYF. The chain couples TRBV2 to TRBJ2-5; 7 nucleotides match TRBD2. Unmatched junction bases numbered 8, after V lost 1 base and J lost 0 bases. The CDR3 covers 17 residues. The germline CDR1 and CDR2 sequences are SNHLY and FYNNEI.

The chain has TRBV4-1 and TRBJ2-3; TRBD1 agrees at 7 bases. J lost 4 bases, V lost 3 bases, and 7 bases had no gene match. The CDR3 length is 15 residues. CDR1 and CDR2 (germline): MGHRA, YSYEKL. CDR3 amino acids: CASSHGDRDADTQYF. CDR3 nucleotide sequence: TGCGCCAGCAGCCATGGAGACAGGGACGCAGATACGCAGTATTTT.

On this clone: Other DNA variants within this sample encode the same CDR3. The genes are TRBV5-1 and TRBJ2-7, with a tentative D call TRBD2 (6 bases). Trimming shortened V by 1 base and J by 3 bases, and 11 bases separated the two germline ends. CDR1 is SGHRS and CDR2 is YFSETQ in the germline V gene. The CDR3 length is 14 residues. The CDR3 is CASSLREAGYEQYF. DNA for the CDR3: TGCGCCAGCAGCTTGCGGGAAGCGGGCTACGAGCAGTACTTC.

The chain carries TRBV6-5 and TRBJ2-3, with 15 bases fitting TRBD2. V shed 6 bases, J shed 5 bases, and the junction held 3 bases outside the gene matches. CDR1 and CDR2 from the germline V gene are MNHEY and SVGAGI. The CDR3 totals 15 residues. CDR3 sequence: CASRPGLAGGDTQYF. CDR3 sequence (DNA): TGTGCCAGCAGGCCGGGACTAGCGGGAGGAGATACGCAGTATTTT.

This chain uses TRBV6-4 with TRBJ1-6, with no clear D. Trimming removed 2 bases at V and 6 bases at J, with 8 bases between. Germline V gives CDR1 MRHNA, CDR2 SNTAGT. This CDR3 region has 14 residues. Here the CDR3 DNA reads TGTGCCAGCAGTGACCACAGCGGTAATTCACCCCTCCACTTT. Its translation: CASSDHSGNSPLHF.

The chain is built from TRBV11-2 and TRBJ1-1; a possible D gene is TRBD1 (5 bases). Germline V lookup: CDR1 SGHAT, CDR2 FQNNGV. The CDR3 runs 13 residues. V dropped 8 bases and J dropped 5 bases, with 15 bases sitting between them. In DNA, the CDR3 is TGTGCCAGCTCTCAGGGTATTCAAACTGAAGCTTTCTTT. Translated: CASSQGIQTEAFF.

The rearrangement uses TRBV27 and TRBJ1-2, with 7 bases aligning to TRBD1. The CDR3 extends over 13 amino acids. Germline V gene data show CDR1 as MNHEY and CDR2 as SMNVEV (reference sequence). The V and J ends lost 5 bases and 3 bases, in that order; junction bases with no gene match: 3. Written as DNA, the CDR3 is TGTGCCAGCAGTACTACAGGGGACTATGGCTACACCTTC. Its translation is CASSTTGDYGYTF.

The chain couples TRBV6-1 to TRBJ1-1; weak D call: TRBD1 (6 bases). The CDR3 extends over 17 amino acids. CDR1 MNHNS and CDR2 SASEGT come from the germline V gene. V shed 3 bases and J shed 1 base, with 18 bases lying between them. The CDR3 is CASSDGQTLGRNTEAFF. DNA of the CDR3: TGTGCCAGCAGTGACGGACAGACTCTTGGAAGGAACACTGAAGCTTTCTTT.

The V gene is TRBV9, the J gene TRBJ2-5, with a possible D match to TRBD2 (5 bases). This CDR3 is built from 15 residues. V shed 1 base and J shed 4 bases, with 14 bases lying between them. The germline gives CDR1 SGDLS, CDR2 YYNGEE. In DNA, the CDR3 is TGTGCCAGCAGCGTAACGGGATTGTATGCAGAGACCCAGTACTTC. It translates to CASSVTGLYAETQYF.

The chain employs TRBV6-2 or TRBV6-3 and TRBJ1-2, with 7 bases lining up with TRBD1. V was clipped by 0 bases and J by 4 bases; unmatched bases: 5. CDR3 size: 15 residues. The germline CDR1 and CDR2 sequences are MNHEY and SVGEGT. The CDR3 sequence: CASSYSPGQPYGYTF. The CDR3 DNA is TGTGCCAGCAGTTACTCGCCGGGACAGCCCTATGGCTACACCTTC.

CDR3 sequence (DNA): TGTGCCAGCAGCTTAGCGGCGGGGGGGCCGGGGACCCAGTACTTC. Translating gives CASSLAAGGPGTQYF. The chain couples TRBV7-9 to TRBJ2-5, with 9 bases fitting TRBD2. Germline V lookup: CDR1 SEHNR, CDR2 FQNEAQ (reference sequence). V dropped 0 bases and J dropped 7; count of bases not matched to a gene: 6. CDR3 length equals 15 residues. The full variable domain, with the rest looked up from reference TRBV7-9 and TRBJ2-5, is DTGVSQNPRHKITKRGQNVTFRCDPISEHNRLYWYRQTLGQGPEFLTYFQNEAQLEKSRLLSDRFSAERPKGSFSTLEIQRTEQGDSAMYLCASSLAAGGPGTQYFGPGTRLLVL.

The chain has TRBV30 and TRBJ1-1; possible D gene TRBD1, 5 bases. Between the trimmed V and J ends, which lost 3 bases and 2 bases, there was a span of 13 bases. This CDR3 comprises 14 residues. Germline lookup yields CDR1 GTSNPN and CDR2 SVGIG (reference sequence). The CDR3 reads CAWSLTGANTEAFF. CDR3 nucleotides: TGTGCCTGGAGCCTAACAGGAGCCAACACTGAAGCTTTCTTT.

CDR3 loop: CASRIPGQGNYGYTF. CDR3 sequence (DNA): TGTGCCAGCAGAATACCGGGACAGGGGAACTATGGCTACACCTTC. The V call is TRBV28, the J call TRBJ1-2; 10 nucleotides agree with TRBD1. Losses at the gene ends were 6 bases for V and 2 bases for J; bases not matched to a gene: 6. The CDR3 spans 15 residues. Germline CDR1 is MDHEN and CDR2 is SYDVKM.

The chain uses TRBV21-1 and TRBJ1-1; the table assigns TRBD1, which was not confirmed against the DNA. TRBV21-1 represents a pseudogene. The CDR3 is made up of 15 amino acids. CDR3 coding DNA: TGTGCCAGCAGCAAAGAGAAGGGGGCGAACACTGAAGCTTTCTTT. This codes for CASSKEKGANTEAFF.

The V and J genes are TRBV24-1 and TRBJ2-2; D might be TRBD2 (6 bases). Germline V gene lookup returns CDR1 KGHDR and CDR2 SFDVKD. The CDR3 runs 15 residues. V was shortened by 1 base and J by 6 bases, with 11 bases between the two germline ends. CDR3 amino acids: CATSDFPRGSGELFF. CDR3 in DNA: TGTGCCACCAGTGATTTCCCCCGGGGGTCCGGGGAGCTGTTTTTT.